A single sample is the source of the 15 T cell receptor beta chains below, sequenced in a study of blood T cell repertoires in COVID-19. Measured with immunoSEQ multiplex PCR; TCRdb has only the in-frame clones, and not every one. The sample contains some 310,000 clones, nearly 90% of which appear only once. The material sequenced was peripheral blood. The receptors were gathered from a woman aged 40 to 49 with COVID-19, enrolled during active disease.

V usage is TRBV27 and J usage is TRBJ2-7; TRBD1 matches at 9 bases. Germline V gene lookup returns CDR1 MNHEY and CDR2 SMNVEV (reference sequence). The CDR3 runs to 15 residues. J was trimmed by 5 bases and V by 6 bases; bases with no gene match: 11. CDR3: CASSPYGTGLNEQYF. As DNA, the CDR3 is TGTGCCAGCAGCCCCTACGGGACAGGGTTAAACGAGCAGTACTTC.

The chain employs TRBV24-1 and TRBJ1-4; TRBD1 matches at 10 bases. Germline-derived CDR1 and CDR2 are KGHDR and SFDVKD. This CDR3 is 15 amino acids long. J gave up 8 bases and V 5 bases, and 7 bases lay outside the gene matches. The CDR3, as DNA: TGTGCCACCAGTGGGGGACAGGGGTCGGGGGAAAAACTGTTTTTT. It specifies CATSGGQGSGEKLFF.

In this sample, this clone turned up a few times. The DNA of the CDR3 is TGTGCCAGCAGCCAAGATTTAACAGGGTATGGCTACACCTTC. Its protein is CASSQDLTGYGYTF. V and J are TRBV4-2 and TRBJ1-2; D is perhaps TRBD1 (6 bases). The CDR3 spans 14 residues. Trimming took off 0 bases at V and 5 bases at J, with 10 bases between the two ends. Per the germline V gene, CDR1 is LGHNA and CDR2 is YNFKEQ.

The gene calls are TRBV11-2 and TRBJ2-1, with TRBD2 matching over 12 bases. Germline CDR1 reads SGHAT; CDR2 reads FQNNGV. Trimming took 1 base from V and 4 from J; bases not matched to a gene: 8. This CDR3 is 18 amino acids long. The CDR3 nucleotides are TGTGCCAGCAGCTTAGTGTCGACTAGCGGGGGCAGGTACAATGAGCAGTTCTTC. Translating gives CASSLVSTSGGRYNEQFF.

V is TRBV5-1 and J is TRBJ2-5; D might be TRBD2 (5 bases). The V gene's germline CDR1 is SGHRS and CDR2 YFSETQ. The V gene lost 1 base and the J gene lost 5 bases, with 15 bases spanning the gap. This CDR3 has 15 amino acids. The CDR3 nucleotides read TGCGCCAGCAGCTTGTCGGCCGCCAGAGGGGAGACCCAGTACTTC. Translated, it gives CASSLSAARGETQYF.

V and J are TRBV3-1 (or the pseudogene TRBV3-2) and TRBJ1-3; tentative D call: TRBD1 (5 bases). The CDR3 runs 17 residues. Trimming pared 2 bases from V and 3 bases from J, leaving 17 bases between. Looked up from germline, CDR1 is LGHDT and CDR2 is YNNKEL (reference sequence). CDR3 in amino acids: CASSQLARGAVGNTIYF. CDR3 nucleotides: TGTGCCAGCAGCCAACTAGCCCGCGGGGCTGTTGGAAACACCATATATTTT.

This chain links TRBV6-5 with TRBJ2-7; TRBD1 is a possible D gene (5 bases). V was clipped by 9 bases and J by 0 bases, with 18 bases between them. CDR1 is MNHEY and CDR2 is SVGAGI in the germline V gene. The CDR3 spans 15 residues. CDR3 DNA sequence: TGTGCCAGTTCCAAAGCCTGGCAGGGCTCCTACGAGCAGTACTTC. This gives the protein CASSKAWQGSYEQYF.

The CDR3 reads CASSFVQGAQFRGYTF. CDR3 in DNA: TGTGCCAGTAGTTTTGTCCAGGGGGCGCAGTTTCGTGGCTACACCTTC. The J gene is TRBJ1-2, the V gene TRBV19; 8 bases are shared with TRBD1. The CDR3 contains 16 residues. Trimming took 5 bases from V and 7 from J; bases not matched to a gene: 15. Germline CDR1 reads LNHDA; CDR2 reads SQIVND (reference sequence).

Points on this clone: Mismatch with germline at one junction end may stem from a read error. This chain links TRBV10-3 with TRBJ2-3; 7 positions agree with TRBD1. Germline loops: CDR1 ENHRY, CDR2 SYGVKD. CDR3 length: 12 amino acids. CDR3 sequence (DNA): TGTGCCAGCAGTACAGGGGCACGGACGCAGTATTTT. Protein sequence: CASSTGARTQYF.

The rearrangement uses TRBV30 and TRBJ1-6, with D unresolved. Trimming removed 0 bases at V and 8 bases at J, with 17 bases between. CDR3 length: 16 residues. Looked up from germline, CDR1 is GTSNPN and CDR2 is SVGIG (reference sequence). The CDR3 is CAWSVPSLGTYSPLHF. The CDR3 DNA follows: TGTGCCTGGAGTGTACCGTCTCTAGGAACCTATTCACCCCTCCACTTT.

With regard to this clone: Other DNA sequences from this sample encode an identical CDR3 as well. CDR3 bases: TGCAGCGTTGGACAACCAAATGAAAAACTGTTTTTT. Residues: CSVGQPNEKLFF. The V call is TRBV29-1, the J call TRBJ1-4; no clear D gene. This CDR3 is built from 12 residues. V was trimmed by 4 bases and J by 5 bases, leaving 8 bases between them. The germline gives CDR1 SQVTM, CDR2 ANQGSEA.

This chain links TRBV6-2 or TRBV6-3 with TRBJ2-7; no firm D call. The CDR3 loop spans 14 amino acids. Germline V lookup: CDR1 MNHEY, CDR2 SVGEGT. Trimming removed 0 bases at V and 3 bases at J, with 9 bases between. This CDR3 is CASSYSEILYEQYF. As DNA, the CDR3 is TGTGCCAGCAGTTACTCAGAGATACTCTACGAGCAGTACTTC.

V usage is TRBV4-3 and J usage is TRBJ2-2; D remains ambiguous. CDR3 length: 18 amino acids. Germline CDR1 reads LGHNA; CDR2 reads YSLEER. The V end lost 0 bases, the J end lost 1 base, and 15 bases lay between the germline ends. CDR3 sequence (DNA): TGCGCCAGCAGCCAAGAAAAAGTCCAGATTTTGAACACCGGGGAGCTGTTTTTT. It translates to CASSQEKVQILNTGELFF.

The chain couples TRBV19 to TRBJ1-1; D gene uncertain. Germline CDR1 and CDR2: LNHDA and SQIVND (reference sequence). The CDR3 extends over 13 amino acids. Trimming cost V 0 bases and J 1 base, with 3 bases left between them. The CDR3 region has the DNA TGTGCCAGTAGTATAGACTCGAACACTGAAGCTTTCTTT. Encoded protein: CASSIDSNTEAFF. Using reference TRBV19 and TRBJ1-1 for the parts outside the CDR3, the full variable domain is DGGITQSPKYLFRKEGQNVTLSCEQNLNHDAMYWYRQDPGQGLRLIYYSQIVNDFQKGDIAEGYSVSREKKESFPLTVTSAQKNPTAFYLCASSIDSNTEAFFGQGTRLTVV.

The chain carries TRBV7-8 and TRBJ2-1; TRBD2 matches 10 bases. Germline CDR1 SGHVS, CDR2 FQNEAQ. The CDR3 runs to 15 residues. J was trimmed by 8 bases and V by 7 bases; bases with no gene match: 11. CDR3: CASNKGGLARHEQFF. CDR3 coding DNA: TGTGCCAGCAACAAGGGGGGACTAGCGAGGCATGAGCAGTTCTTC.